These 20 T cell receptor beta chains were all obtained from the same sample, sequenced in a study of blood T cell repertoires in COVID-19. Method: immunoSEQ multiplex PCR; TCRdb's copy keeps in-frame clones and lacks some. The sample records around 64,000 clones, roughly nine tenths being singletons. The sequenced sample was peripheral blood. The receptors here all came from a human donor in a cohort sampled during active COVID-19.

V gene TRBV7-3 combines with J gene TRBJ1-1; 11 nucleotides line up with TRBD1. J gave up 4 bases and V 5 bases, and 12 bases lay outside the gene matches. The CDR3 spans 17 residues. Germline-derived CDR1 and CDR2 are SGHTA and FQGTGA. The CDR3 protein is CASSVRTGGYGGTEAFF. For the CDR3, the DNA is TGTGCCAGCAGCGTGAGGACAGGGGGCTATGGGGGCACTGAAGCTTTCTTT. Supplemented by reference TRBV7-3 and TRBJ1-1, the full variable domain reads GAGVSQTPSNKVTEKGKYVELRCDPISGHTALYWYRQSLGQGPEFLIYFQGTGAADDSGLPNDRFFAVRPEGSVSTLKIQRTERGDSAVYLCASSVRTGGYGGTEAFFGQGTRLTVV.

The chain's CDR3 is CASSAVRSYNSPLHF. DNA of the CDR3: TGTGCCAGCAGTGCGGTCCGCTCCTATAATTCACCCCTCCACTTT. The chain is built from TRBV2 and TRBJ1-6; no definite D call. From germline, CDR1 is SNHLY and CDR2 FYNNEI. With 4 bases removed from V and 0 bases from J, the gap between germline ends came to 7 bases. The CDR3 runs 15 residues.

V and J are TRBV5-1 and TRBJ1-2; D is possibly TRBD1 (6 bases). The CDR3 loop spans 13 amino acids. Trimming removed 4 bases from V and 5 bases from J, with 12 bases in between. CDR1 is SGHRS and CDR2 is YFSETQ in the germline V gene. The CDR3 nucleotides are TGCGCCAGCAGCCCTAGGACAGCATATGGCTACACCTTC. Translating gives CASSPRTAYGYTF.

This chain joins TRBV7-2 and TRBJ1-2, with D unclear. The germline V gene has CDR1 SGHTA and CDR2 FQGNSA. This CDR3 comprises 15 residues. Trimming shortened V by 1 base and J by 5 bases, and 14 bases separated the two germline ends. DNA of the CDR3: TGTGCCAGCAGCTTAGTGCGGGGTTCTGAGTATGGCTACACCTTC. Its protein product is CASSLVRGSEYGYTF.

This clone was recorded once. The chain links TRBV5-5 to TRBJ2-5; 9 bases fit TRBD1. From germline, CDR1 is SGHKS and CDR2 YYEKEE (reference sequence). The CDR3 totals 14 residues. V was pared by 4 bases and J by 5 bases, with 6 bases of the junction left unmatched. CDR3 residues: CASSDPDRGETQYF. Here the CDR3 DNA reads TGTGCCAGCAGCGATCCGGACAGGGGTGAGACCCAGTACTTC.

J is TRBJ1-2 and V is TRBV5-4; 7 nucleotides line up with TRBD1. V was clipped by 4 bases and J by 6 bases; unmatched bases: 9. Germline V gene data show CDR1 as SGHNT and CDR2 as YYREEE (reference sequence). This CDR3 contains 14 residues. The DNA for the CDR3 is TGTGCCAGCAGCGCCTCGACAGGGCTCGATGGCTACACCTTC. Protein: CASSASTGLDGYTF. The full variable domain, with the rest looked up from reference TRBV5-4 and TRBJ1-2, is ETGVTQSPTHLIKTRGQQVTLRCSSQSGHNTVSWYQQALGQGPQFIFQYYREEENGRGNFPPRFSGLQFPNYSSELNVNALELDDSALYLCASSASTGLDGYTFGSGTRLTVV.

This clone was detected once. The chain links TRBV18 to TRBJ1-2; no reliable D call. Trimming removed 1 base from V and 6 bases from J, with 12 bases in between. The CDR3 sequence is 14 residues long. Germline assignment: CDR1 KGHSH and CDR2 LQKENI. CDR3 DNA: TGTGCCAGCTCACCACTGGGGAGTGGAGATGGCTACACCTTC. Translating it yields CASSPLGSGDGYTF.

The chain couples TRBV4-1 to TRBJ2-1, with 14 nucleotides matching TRBD2. This CDR3 spans 17 amino acids. The V gene end was trimmed by 4 bases and the J gene end by 4 bases; junction bases not matched to a gene: 6. Germline CDR1 MGHRA, CDR2 YSYEKL. The CDR3 coding sequence is TGCGCCAGCAGCCCAGCGGGACTAGCGGGAGTATACAATGAGCAGTTCTTC. Translation: CASSPAGLAGVYNEQFF.

The chain couples TRBV7-2 to TRBJ2-1, with a possible D match to TRBD2 (6 bases). The V end lost 0 bases, the J end lost 7 bases, and 16 bases lay between the germline ends. The CDR3 extends over 16 amino acids. Germline CDR1 is SGHTA and CDR2 is FQGNSA. In nucleotides, the CDR3 is TGTGCCAGCAGCTTAGCCGGCCAGGGCGGGGATAATGAGCAGTTCTTC. Its protein product is CASSLAGQGGDNEQFF.

This clone has only one observation. V gene TRBV15 combines with J gene TRBJ2-7, with TRBD2 matching 9 bases. The CDR3 sequence is 16 residues long. V gave up 3 bases and J gave up 3 bases; unmatched junction bases: 9. Germline assignment: CDR1 LNHNV and CDR2 YYDKDF (reference sequence). The CDR3 sequence: CATSSSLAGTDYEQYF. The CDR3 bases are TGTGCCACCAGCAGCTCCCTAGCGGGAACGGACTACGAGCAGTACTTC.

The CDR3 spells CAISERGSWEAFF. DNA for the CDR3: TGTGCCATCAGTGAAAGGGGGTCGTGGGAAGCTTTCTTT. The rearrangement uses TRBV10-3 and TRBJ1-1; the D gene is possibly TRBD1 (6 bases). Trimming took off 3 bases at V and 8 bases at J, with 13 bases between the two ends. In germline, CDR1 is ENHRY, CDR2 SYGVKD. CDR3 length: 13 residues.

This chain uses TRBV15 with TRBJ2-3; TRBD2 aligns across 11 bases. Germline-derived CDR1 and CDR2 are LNHNV and YYDKDF (reference sequence). V lost 4 bases to trimming and J lost 3 bases; unmatched junction nucleotides: 6. The CDR3 covers 16 residues. The CDR3: CATSIRLAGSTDTQYF. CDR3 nucleotides: TGTGCCACCAGCATAAGACTAGCGGGATCTACAGATACGCAGTATTTT.

V usage is TRBV5-1 and J usage is TRBJ1-6; D is unclear. This CDR3 contains 15 residues. The germline V gene has CDR1 SGHRS and CDR2 YFSETQ. Trimming left V 1 base short and J 8 bases short, with 13 bases between. CDR3 bases: TGCGCCAGCAGCTTGCGGCGTTCCGGGGATTCACCCCTCCACTTT. Translation gives CASSLRRSGDSPLHF.

This clone was picked up one time. V usage is TRBV7-8 and J usage is TRBJ2-3, with a possible D match to TRBD1 (6 bases). The CDR3 contains 14 residues. V lost 1 base and J 2 bases, leaving 7 bases between the germline ends. The germline CDR1 and CDR2 sequences are SGHVS and FQNEAQ. CDR3: CASSLEGHTDTQYF. The CDR3 DNA reads TGTGCCAGCAGCTTAGAGGGACACACAGATACGCAGTATTTT.

The rearrangement links TRBV5-1 to TRBJ1-4; tentative D call: TRBD1 (6 bases). V was shortened by 0 bases and J by 1 base, with 10 bases between the two germline ends. In germline, CDR1 is SGHRS, CDR2 YFSETQ. This CDR3 has 16 amino acids. The CDR3 spells CASSLEQGVTNEKLFF. CDR3 DNA: TGCGCCAGCAGCTTGGAACAGGGAGTAACTAATGAAAAACTGTTTTTT. The whole variable domain, filled in from reference TRBV5-1 and TRBJ1-4, reads KAGVTQTPRYLIKTRGQQVTLSCSPISGHRSVSWYQQTPGQGLQFLFEYFSETQRNKGNFPGRFSGRQFSNSRSEMNVSTLELGDSALYLCASSLEQGVTNEKLFFGSGTQLSVL.

This chain uses TRBV30 with TRBJ2-7, with 9 positions matching TRBD2. Losses at the gene ends were 0 bases for V and 0 bases for J; bases not matched to a gene: 3. This CDR3 has 15 residues. Germline V gene lookup returns CDR1 GTSNPN and CDR2 SVGIG (reference sequence). The CDR3 here is CAWSVVAGVSYEQYF. The DNA of the CDR3 is TGTGCCTGGAGTGTAGTAGCGGGGGTCTCCTACGAGCAGTACTTC.

This clone was seen only once. The chain uses TRBV7-2 and TRBJ2-7, with D maybe TRBD2 (6 bases). This CDR3 contains 13 residues. The V and J ends lost 5 bases and 7 bases respectively, with 15 bases between them. Per the germline V gene, CDR1 is SGHTA and CDR2 is FQGNSA. Written as DNA, the CDR3 is TGTGCCAGCAGCCCGAACGCAGGGAGGGAGCAGTACTTC. Protein: CASSPNAGREQYF.

The chain has TRBV19 and TRBJ2-5; TRBD1 might be the D (5 bases). Looked up from germline, CDR1 is LNHDA and CDR2 is SQIVND (reference sequence). The CDR3 runs to 16 residues. Deletions cut 1 base from V and 4 bases from J, with 16 bases between. As DNA, the CDR3 is TGTGCCAGTAGTATAGGCGGTACAGGAAGTGGAGAGACCCAGTACTTC. As protein: CASSIGGTGSGETQYF. The whole variable domain, remainder taken from reference TRBV19 and TRBJ2-5, is DGGITQSPKYLFRKEGQNVTLSCEQNLNHDAMYWYRQDPGQGLRLIYYSQIVNDFQKGDIAEGYSVSREKKESFPLTVTSAQKNPTAFYLCASSIGGTGSGETQYFGPGTRLLVL.

V and J are TRBV6-4 and TRBJ1-2, with D possibly TRBD1 on 5 matching bases. CDR1 is MRHNA, CDR2 SNTAGT, per germline. V was pared by 11 bases and J by 2 bases, with 6 bases between. This CDR3 contains 10 residues. The CDR3 is CAGANYGYTF. The CDR3 DNA reads as TGTGCCGGGGCCAACTATGGCTACACCTTC.

The chain carries TRBV28 and TRBJ2-7; a possible D gene is TRBD2 (5 bases). The V gene's germline CDR1 is MDHEN and CDR2 SYDVKM. The CDR3 spans 15 residues. The germline V and J ends were trimmed by 1 base and 0 bases, with 10 bases remaining between them. The DNA of the CDR3 is TGTGCCAGCAGTTTATCTAGCAGGAGCTCCTACGAGCAGTACTTC. Residues: CASSLSSRSSYEQYF.